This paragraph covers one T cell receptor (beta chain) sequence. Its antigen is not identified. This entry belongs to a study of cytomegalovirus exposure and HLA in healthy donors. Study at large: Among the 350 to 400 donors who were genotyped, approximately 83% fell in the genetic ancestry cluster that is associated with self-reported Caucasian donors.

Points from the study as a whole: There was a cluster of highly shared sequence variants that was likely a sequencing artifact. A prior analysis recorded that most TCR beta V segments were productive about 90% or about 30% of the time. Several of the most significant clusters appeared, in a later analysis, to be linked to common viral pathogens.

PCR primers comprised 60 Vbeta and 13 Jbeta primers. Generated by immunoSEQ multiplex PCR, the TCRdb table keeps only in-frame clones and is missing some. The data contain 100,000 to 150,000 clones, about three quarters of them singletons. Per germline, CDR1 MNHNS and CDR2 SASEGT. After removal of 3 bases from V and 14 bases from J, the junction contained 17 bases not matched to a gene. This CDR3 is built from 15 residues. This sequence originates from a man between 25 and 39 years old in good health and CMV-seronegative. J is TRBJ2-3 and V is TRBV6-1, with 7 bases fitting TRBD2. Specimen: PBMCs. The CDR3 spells CASSELPGTGGLRYF. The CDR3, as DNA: TGTGCCAGCAGTGAGTTACCGGGAACGGGGGGACTTCGGTATTTT.